The TCR beta chain under discussion was sequenced for a study of blood T cells in healthy people across ages. V was clipped by 0 bases and J by 3 bases, with 10 bases between them. This CDR3 region has 14 residues. Germline CDR1 and CDR2: SGHKS and YYEKEE (reference sequence). A second PCR, run for roughly 7 to 12 cycles, used a sample-barcoded 5' primer plus a J-beta primer mix. TCRdb processed the 5' RACE reads anew with MiXCR; each CDR3 protein has one entry. The sample shows some 760,000 distinct CDR3 sequences, around a quarter of them seen only once. This sample was shared with a second study, whose subject was T cells of mothers and their children.

The sequencing sample was made of blood. The sequence was collected from a boy between 10 and 17 years old in good health. The rearrangement joins TRBV5-5 to TRBJ2-7, with D uncertain. CDR3 region: CASSLAESVYEQYF. The CDR3 coding sequence is TGTGCCAGCAGCTTGGCAGAGTCGGTCTACGAGCAGTACTTC.